The rows below give T cell receptor beta chains drawn from one sample of a study of monozygotic twins with inflammatory bowel disease. TCRdb reprocessed the 5' RACE reads and reports one entry per CDR3 protein, with no DNA. This listing includes some 330,000 distinct CDR3 sequences. Material: blood. The receptor source for this set is a human donor with ulcerative colitis or Crohn's disease, or a healthy co-twin of an affected twin (not recorded which). CDR3s include the opening cysteine and the closing phenylalanine or tryptophan. Each record gives: V gene, J gene, CDR3 protein.

>TRBV28|TRBJ2-5
CASSSEEETQYF
>TRBV6-2/TRBV6-3|TRBJ2-1
CASFPRWIKTGITGDIYNEQFF
>TRBV28|TRBJ1-5
CATRVLSNQPQHF
>TRBV6-5|TRBJ2-1
CASSYAAGANEQFF
>TRBV6-1|TRBJ2-1
CASRFLGSYNEQFF
>TRBV5-1|TRBJ1-1
CASSLTADSQMNTEAFF
>TRBV3-1|TRBJ1-2
CASTSRGPGGYTF
>TRBV5-1|TRBJ1-2
CASSDWTGNYGYTF
>TRBV5-1|TRBJ2-1
CASSLALPGQGGEQFF
>TRBV6-1|TRBJ2-2
CASSVLSGELFF
>TRBV24-1|TRBJ2-1
CATSDPGTGNLRNEQFF
>TRBV19|TRBJ1-2
CASSIDDEAAYYGYTF
>TRBV6-5|TRBJ1-6
CASSWRNSPLHF
>TRBV7-2|TRBJ1-5
CASSLTDRDQPQHF
>TRBV20-1|TRBJ2-7
CSAREGGEQYF
>TRBV11-2|TRBJ2-1
CASSSRALEQFF
>TRBV7-6|TRBJ1-6
CASRSTGANSYNSPLHF
>TRBV27|TRBJ2-1
CASSLGLADYNEQFF
>TRBV28|TRBJ1-1
CASSSGGGGNTEAFF